This T cell receptor beta chain derives from a study of shared clonotypes between healthy human individuals (dated by TCRdb to about 2020). About the investigation overall: The cohort included three men and two women between 18 and 49 years of age. Per donor, three plates each were used for CD4 naive and CD4 memory, two for CD8 naive, and one for CD8 memory. To estimate repertoire size and how much clonotypes are shared between individuals, the study performed deep sequencing of blood TCR repertoires from roughly five healthy adults. Different laboratories and diverse techniques were used to prepare libraries and sequence TCR repertoires, to increase sequencing depth and limit assay-specific biases. Between about 0.85 and 8.9 billion PBMCs per donor were obtained by leukapheresis. What the work shows at the level of the full study, not this receptor alone: Compared with non-shared clonotypes, clonotypes shared by all four sorted-subset donors had higher generation probabilities. Pairwise subsampling led to the expectation that sequencing depth would affect the degree of clonotype sharing among donors. Sampling was restricted to blood, and TCR repertoires in tissues likely differ from the TCR repertoires found in blood. Incomplete sequencing was indicated by rarefaction of sorted-subset datasets, despite the large sequencing depth. Naive subsets generally had larger estimated clonotype richness than memory subsets did. Because the study included a small number of donors, the genetic and exposure-history diversity represented was limited. About 4.5% of naive CD4, 3.5% of naive CD8, approximately 2.2% of memory CD4, and about 0.4% of memory CD8 clonotypes were shared across several donors.

Comments on this clone: Its antigen target is currently unknown. No quality values exist for individual bases; no much larger clone is one base distant.

CD8 naive samples consisted of CD45RO-negative cells that were positively selected for CCR7, yielding a CD45RA+CCR7+ population without TemRA cells. Healthy HIV-negative adults with no recently reported acute infections or vaccinations were included as donors. Every donor was a Caucasian adult residing in Nashville, Tennessee, USA. After blood collection by leukapheresis, PBMCs were isolated using Ficoll-Histopaque density gradient centrifugation and then cryopreserved in the vapor phase of liquid nitrogen. Analytical flow cytometry was used to check the purity and quantity of every magnetically sorted T cell population. From each sorted fraction, genomic DNA was isolated and quantified by UV absorbance on a Nanodrop 2000c. TCR CDR3 regions were amplified from genomic DNA by multiplex PCR using the deep immunoSEQ assay. Extracted genomic DNA from each cell subset was spread evenly across all wells of several immunoSEQ 96-well plates, with each plate serving as a replicate. For sorted subsets, around 200 ng genomic DNA, equal to tens of thousands of T cell genomes, was loaded into each replicate PCR. Purified libraries were quantified with a Qubit 3.0 fluorometer, sized on a Bioanalyzer 2100, and re-quantified with the KAPA Library Quantification kit. Each immunoSEQ 96-well plate was sequenced on its own single-read 150-cycle Illumina NextSeq 550 flow cell. The original pipeline was this. Because the immunoSEQ output included only junctional sequences and no quality scores, the filtering could not be the same as the filtering used for full-length reads. To assign V/J genes and CDR3, sequences were annotated using PyIR, a Python wrapper for IgBLAST v1.9, with IMGT germline references. Reads were removed for weak V/J assignments (E-value above 1e-6), missing CDR3, stop codons, out-of-frame junctions, or ambiguous translated residues. V3J clonotypes were defined as sequences sharing the same inferred V gene, J gene, and CDR3 amino acid sequence. To compute the percentage overlap between repertoires, the number of shared unique clonotypes was divided by the size of the smaller repertoire. Three approaches were used to assess repertoire richness: RTK rarefaction, the Chao1 estimator, and Recon v2.1 estimates of unobserved clonotypes. Generation probabilities for all TCRbeta clonotypes obtained by the gDNA method from several donors were computed using OLGA. TCRdb's version of the immuneACCESS table is confined to in-frame rearrangements and falls short of the full clone set. An unresolved V gene accounts for under half of the shortfall where checked; the remainder is of unknown origin. V, J and clone size reflect that table, while D and trimming were determined from the DNA. This sample gives 2 million to 2.5 million clones in total; less than 95% of them show up just once. The ten largest clones take up about 1.1% of the sample.

From the germline V gene (reference sequence), CDR1 is SGHNT and CDR2 is YYREEE. V gives up 0 bases and J gives up 12 bases, and the segment between their germline ends measures 12 bases. CDR3 length: 12 amino acids, cysteine to phenylalanine. Only the CDR3 portion is preserved as DNA: 36 bases, with reading frame beginning at the first base. Sequences were obtained from naive CD8+ T cells sorted from blood. The cell subset or site label, as the study defines it: CD45RA+CCR7+. The source is a man between 18 and 35 years old in good health. Rearrangement joined TRBV5-4 to TRBJ1-1; a confident D gene designation cannot be given. The sequenced DNA is TGTGCCAGCAGCTTGGGGGCCGGCGGAACTTTCTTT. It specifies CASSLGAGGTFF.